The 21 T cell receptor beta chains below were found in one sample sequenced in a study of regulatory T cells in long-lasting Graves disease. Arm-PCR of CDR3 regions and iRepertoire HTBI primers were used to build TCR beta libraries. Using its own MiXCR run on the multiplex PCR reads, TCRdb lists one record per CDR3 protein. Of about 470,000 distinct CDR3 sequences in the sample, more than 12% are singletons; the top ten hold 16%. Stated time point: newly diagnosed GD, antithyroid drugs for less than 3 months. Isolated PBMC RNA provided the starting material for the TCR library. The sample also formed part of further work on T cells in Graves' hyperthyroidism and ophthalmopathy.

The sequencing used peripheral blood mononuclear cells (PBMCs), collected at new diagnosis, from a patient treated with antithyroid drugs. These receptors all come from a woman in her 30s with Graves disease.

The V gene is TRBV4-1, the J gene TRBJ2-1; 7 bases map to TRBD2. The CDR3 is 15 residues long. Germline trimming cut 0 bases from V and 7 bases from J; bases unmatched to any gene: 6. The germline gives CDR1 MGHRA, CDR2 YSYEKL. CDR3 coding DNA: TGCGCCAGCAGCCAAGAGGTACTAGCGCTGAATGAGCAGTTCTTC. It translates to CASSQEVLALNEQFF.

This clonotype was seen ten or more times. CDR3 residues: CASGAGNYGYTF. The CDR3 nucleotides are TGTGCCAGCGGGGCGGGGAACTATGGCTACACCTTC. J is TRBJ1-2 and V is TRBV6-1; D possibly corresponds to TRBD1 (5 bases). The V and J ends lost 8 bases and 2 bases respectively, with 9 bases between them. Per germline, CDR1 MNHNS and CDR2 SASEGT. This CDR3 has 12 residues.

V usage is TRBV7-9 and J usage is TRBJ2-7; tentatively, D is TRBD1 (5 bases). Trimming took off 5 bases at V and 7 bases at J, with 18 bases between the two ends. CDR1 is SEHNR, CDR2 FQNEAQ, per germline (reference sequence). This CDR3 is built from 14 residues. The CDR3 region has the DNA TGTGCCAGCAGCCCGGCACAGGTAGTTGGTGAGCAGTACTTC. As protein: CASSPAQVVGEQYF. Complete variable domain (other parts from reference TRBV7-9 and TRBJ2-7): DTGVSQNPRHKITKRGQNVTFRCDPISEHNRLYWYRQTLGQGPEFLTYFQNEAQLEKSRLLSDRFSAERPKGSFSTLEIQRTEQGDSAMYLCASSPAQVVGEQYFGPGTRLTVT.

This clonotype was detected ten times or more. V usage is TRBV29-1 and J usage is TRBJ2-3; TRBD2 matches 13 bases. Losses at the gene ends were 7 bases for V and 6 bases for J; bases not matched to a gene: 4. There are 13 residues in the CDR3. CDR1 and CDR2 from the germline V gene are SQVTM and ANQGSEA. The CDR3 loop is CSALLAGGDTQYF. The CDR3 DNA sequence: TGCAGCGCCCTACTAGCGGGAGGGGATACGCAGTATTTT.

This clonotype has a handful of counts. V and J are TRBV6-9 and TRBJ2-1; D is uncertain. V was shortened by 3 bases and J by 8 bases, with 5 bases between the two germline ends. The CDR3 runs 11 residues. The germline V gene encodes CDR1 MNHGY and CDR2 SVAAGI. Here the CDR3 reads CASSYAHEQFF. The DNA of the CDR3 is TGTGCCAGCAGTTACGCTCATGAGCAGTTCTTC.

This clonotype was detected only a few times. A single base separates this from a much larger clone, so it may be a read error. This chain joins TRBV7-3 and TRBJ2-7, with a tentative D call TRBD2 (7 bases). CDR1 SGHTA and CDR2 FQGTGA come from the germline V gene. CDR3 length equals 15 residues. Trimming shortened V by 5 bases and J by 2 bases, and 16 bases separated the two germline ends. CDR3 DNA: TGTGCCAGCAGCACCGAGGGGGGGAAACCCTACGAGCAGTACTTC. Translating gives CASSTEGGKPYEQYF.

CDR3 sequence: CASNQGARGNQPQHF. Here the CDR3 DNA reads TGTGCCAGTAACCAGGGGGCGCGAGGCAATCAGCCCCAGCATTTT. The rearrangement joins TRBV19 to TRBJ1-5; the match to TRBD1 covers 8 bases. This CDR3 comprises 15 residues. Trimming at V came to 7 bases and at J to 2 bases, leaving 7 bases not matched to a gene. The germline V gene encodes CDR1 LNHDA and CDR2 SQIVND (reference sequence).

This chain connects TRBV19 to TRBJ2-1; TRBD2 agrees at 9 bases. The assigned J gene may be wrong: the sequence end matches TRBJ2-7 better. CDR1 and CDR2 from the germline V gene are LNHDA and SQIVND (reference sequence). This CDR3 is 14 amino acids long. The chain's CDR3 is CASRRLAGYNEQYF. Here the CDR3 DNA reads TGTGCCAGTAGAAGGCTAGCGGGGTACAATGAGCAGTACTTC.

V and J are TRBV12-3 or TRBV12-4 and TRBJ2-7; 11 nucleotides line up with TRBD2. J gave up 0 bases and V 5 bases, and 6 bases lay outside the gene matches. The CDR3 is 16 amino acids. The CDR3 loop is CASSPGLAENSYEQYF. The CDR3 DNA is TGTGCCAGCAGTCCGGGACTAGCGGAGAACTCCTACGAGCAGTACTTC.

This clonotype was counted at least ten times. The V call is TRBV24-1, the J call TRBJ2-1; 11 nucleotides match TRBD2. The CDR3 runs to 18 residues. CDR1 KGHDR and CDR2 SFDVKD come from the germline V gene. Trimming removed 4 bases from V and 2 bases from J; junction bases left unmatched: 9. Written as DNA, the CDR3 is TGTGCCACCAGTGACAGTCTAGCGGGAGGTGGGCCCTACAATGAGCAGTTCTTC. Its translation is CATSDSLAGGGPYNEQFF.

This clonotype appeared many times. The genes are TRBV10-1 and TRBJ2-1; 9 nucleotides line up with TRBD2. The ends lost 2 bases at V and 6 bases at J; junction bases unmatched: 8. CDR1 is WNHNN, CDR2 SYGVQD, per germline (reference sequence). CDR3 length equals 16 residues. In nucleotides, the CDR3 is TGCGCCAGCAGTGAGGGATTTAGCGGGAGAGGCAATGAGCAGTTCTTC. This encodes CASSEGFSGRGNEQFF.

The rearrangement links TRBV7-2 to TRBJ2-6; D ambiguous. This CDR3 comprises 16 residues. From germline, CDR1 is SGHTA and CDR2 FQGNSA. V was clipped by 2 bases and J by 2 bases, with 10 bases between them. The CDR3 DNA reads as TGTGCCAGCAGCTTAAGTGGATCGGCTGGGGCCAACGTCCTGACTTTC. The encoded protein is CASSLSGSAGANVLTF.

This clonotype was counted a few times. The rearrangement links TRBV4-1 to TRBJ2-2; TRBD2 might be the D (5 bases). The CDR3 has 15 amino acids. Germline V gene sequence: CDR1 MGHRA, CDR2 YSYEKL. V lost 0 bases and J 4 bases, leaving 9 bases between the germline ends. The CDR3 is CASSQDGLFTGELFF. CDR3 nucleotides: TGCGCCAGCAGCCAAGACGGACTTTTCACCGGGGAGCTGTTTTTT.

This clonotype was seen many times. The CDR3 region has the DNA TGTGCCAGCAGTTACCAGGGCGCGACCTACGAGCAGTACTTC. Amino acids: CASSYQGATYEQYF. The genes are TRBV12-3 or TRBV12-4 and TRBJ2-7; tentatively, D is TRBD1 (5 bases). The CDR3 has 14 residues. Between the trimmed V and J ends, which lost 4 bases and 2 bases, there was a span of 12 bases.

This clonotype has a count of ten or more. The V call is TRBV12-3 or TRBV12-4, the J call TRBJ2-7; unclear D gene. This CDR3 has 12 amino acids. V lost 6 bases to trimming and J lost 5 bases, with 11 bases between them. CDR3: CASSQFPNEQYF. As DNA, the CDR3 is TGTGCCAGCAGCCAGTTCCCTAACGAGCAGTACTTC.

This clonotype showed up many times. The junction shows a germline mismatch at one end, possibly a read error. Here the CDR3 reads CASSPREGRADTQYF. The CDR3 coding sequence is TGCGCCAGCAGCCCTAGGGAAGGTCGCGCAGATACGCAGTATTTT. This chain links TRBV5-5 with TRBJ2-3, with D unclear. The CDR3 loop spans 15 amino acids. Germline values: CDR1 SGHKS, CDR2 YYEKEE (reference sequence).

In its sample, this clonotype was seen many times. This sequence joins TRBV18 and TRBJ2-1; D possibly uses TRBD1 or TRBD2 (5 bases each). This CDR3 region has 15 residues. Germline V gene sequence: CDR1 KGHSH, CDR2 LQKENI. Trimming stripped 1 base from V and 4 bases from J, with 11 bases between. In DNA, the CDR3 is TGTGCCAGCTCACCACGACGAGAGGGGTACAATGAGCAGTTCTTC. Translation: CASSPRREGYNEQFF.

CDR3 DNA: TGTGCCAGCAGCCCCTTAGGGCACACGGGACAGCAATTGGCAGATACGCAGTATTTT. Encoded protein: CASSPLGHTGQQLADTQYF. The gene calls are TRBV11-2 and TRBJ2-3, with TRBD1 identical over 7 bases. The germline gives CDR1 SGHAT, CDR2 FQNNGV. The CDR3 totals 19 residues. V was clipped by 5 bases and J by 4 bases; unmatched bases: 21.

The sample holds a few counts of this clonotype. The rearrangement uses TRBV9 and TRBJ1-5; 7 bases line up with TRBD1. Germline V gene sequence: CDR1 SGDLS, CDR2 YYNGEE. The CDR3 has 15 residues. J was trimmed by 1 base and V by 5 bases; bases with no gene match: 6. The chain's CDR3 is CASSFGGGSNQPQHF. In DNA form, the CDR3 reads TGTGCCAGCAGTTTTGGAGGGGGCAGCAATCAGCCCCAGCATTTT.

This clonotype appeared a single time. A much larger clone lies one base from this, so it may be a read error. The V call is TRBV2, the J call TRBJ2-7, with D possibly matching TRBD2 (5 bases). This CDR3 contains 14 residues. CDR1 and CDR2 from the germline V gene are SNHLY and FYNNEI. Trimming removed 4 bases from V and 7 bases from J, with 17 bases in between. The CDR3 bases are TGTGCCAGCAGTGCTCGTTGGGCTAGCAATGAGCAGTACTTC. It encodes CASSARWASNEQYF.

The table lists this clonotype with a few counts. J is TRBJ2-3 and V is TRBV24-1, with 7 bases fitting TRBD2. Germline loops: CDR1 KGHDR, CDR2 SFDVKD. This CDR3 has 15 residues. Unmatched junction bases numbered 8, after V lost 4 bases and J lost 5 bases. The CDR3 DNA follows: TGTGCCACCAGTGACTCGCGGGGGTGGCAAGATACGCAGTATTTT. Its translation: CATSDSRGWQDTQYF.